These 5 T cell receptor beta chains originate from one sample sequenced in a study of radiotherapy plus CTLA-4 blockade in lung cancer. Sequenced by immunoSEQ multiplex PCR; TCRdb stores in-frame clones only, minus some. The repertoire holds 55,000 to 80,000 clones, with roughly 77% as singletons. The input for sequencing was peripheral blood, taken from a patient treated with radiotherapy plus ipilimumab. The receptor source for this set is a human donor with non-small cell lung cancer who had a complete response to radiotherapy plus ipilimumab.

The genes are TRBV7-9 and TRBJ2-5; no clear D. Trimming removed 5 bases from V and 4 bases from J, with 11 bases in between. Looked up from germline, CDR1 is SEHNR and CDR2 is FQNEAQ (reference sequence). This CDR3 contains 13 residues. DNA for the CDR3: TGTGCCAGCAGCCTGAGCAGAGGAGAGACCCAGTACTTC. The encoded protein is CASSLSRGETQYF.

CDR3 in amino acids: CASSIGTSGRYTDTQYF. DNA for the CDR3: TGTGCCAGCAGCATTGGGACTAGCGGGAGGTACACAGATACGCAGTATTTT. The V gene is TRBV9, the J gene TRBJ2-3, with 15 bases fitting TRBD2. The J segment lost 2 bases and the V segment lost 4 bases, leaving 5 bases of the junction unmatched. Germline V gene lookup returns CDR1 SGDLS and CDR2 YYNGEE. The CDR3 runs to 17 residues.

V gene TRBV5-1 combines with J gene TRBJ2-2; D gene unclear. The germline V and J ends were trimmed by 8 bases and 2 bases, with 19 bases remaining between them. The CDR3 is 16 residues long. Looked up from germline, CDR1 is SGHRS and CDR2 is YFSETQ. For the CDR3, the DNA is TGCGCCAGAACCTACCCGATCGCACCCAACACCGGGGAGCTGTTTTTT. This gives the protein CARTYPIAPNTGELFF.

A word on this clone: An end of the junction does not agree with germline; a read error may underlie this. The chain uses TRBV30 and TRBJ1-2; the D is unclear. Germline values: CDR1 GTSNPN, CDR2 SVGIG (reference sequence). This CDR3 comprises 11 residues. CDR3 bases: TGTGCCTGGAGTGTTGGGATCTTACACTACTTC. Translation: CAWSVGILHYF.

The rearrangement uses TRBV2 and TRBJ1-1; possibly TRBD1 for D (5 bases). The germline gives CDR1 SNHLY, CDR2 FYNNEI. This CDR3 is built from 13 residues. V was cut by 5 bases and J by 6 bases, with 13 bases left in between. For the CDR3, the DNA is TGTGCCAGCAGTCGGGAATCCAGGGCTGAAGCTTTCTTT. As protein: CASSRESRAEAFF.